This T cell receptor beta chain is from a study of T cells in Graves' hyperthyroidism and ophthalmopathy (dated by TCRdb to about 2019). Turning to the overall study: Peripheral blood was collected at initial diagnosis, before any treatment. A discovery cohort of roughly 96 patients, about 44 with Graves' ophthalmopathy and 55 to 60 with stable Graves' hyperthyroidism, was used to find distinguishing TCR V-J signatures. Prospective prediction of ophthalmopathy was tested in an independent validation cohort consisting of 18 hyperthyroidism patients and more than 15 patients who later progressed to ophthalmopathy. The approximately 90 discovery patients were randomly split 7:3 into training and test sets. The study also compared thyroid tissue and blood T-cell repertoires from 6 or 7 Graves' hyperthyroidism patients. Once sampling was done, hyperthyroidism patients were given methimazole at a starting dose of 30 mg daily, whereas ophthalmopathy patients were given high-dose intravenous methylprednisolone. The paper describes TCR Vbeta CDR3 sequencing of more than 120 peripheral blood samples, made up of 43 ophthalmopathy patients, 70 to 75 hyperthyroidism patients and 17 progressor patients.

The TCR beta CDR3 regions were amplified from the RNA transcripts. For the first round of RT-PCR on the TCR CDR3, the HTBI primer set was used together with the Qiagen OneStep RT-PCR kit. The libraries were constructed in a second round of multiplex PCR and then size-selected and purified. The libraries were sequenced on an Illumina HiSeq2000 using paired-end 100 bp reads. As for how the authors treated the data: Raw data were processed with SOAPnuke, discarding reads with adapters, uncalled bases, mean Phred below 15, or no exact constant-primer or identifier match. COPE v1.2.5 was used to merge the high-quality paired reads, and each unique nucleotide sequence was defined as a clonotype. MiTCR v1.1 was used to align clonotypes to the IMGT TRBV, TRBD and TRBJ reference segments. The analysis included only V-J combinations with a frequency above 0.0001, which together covered roughly 99% of the repertoires. The TCS score was defined as F50 (clonal expansion) divided by E x V (chaos), with BLOSUM62-based TCRdist calculated between CDR3 peptides within each V-J. Welch's t-statistics and random forest reduced just over 500 V-J features to 10 to 15, which were used in a naive Bayes classifier (R e1071). TCRdb reworked the public reads: Q25 trimming with fastp, MiXCR clone assembly, productive beta chains retained. Identical CDR3 proteins give one entry, which carries the most common genes and DNA. The V and J calls reflect TCRdb's pipeline rather than the authors' work. The sample table contains 300,000 to 450,000 distinct CDR3 sequences; only one count was recorded for approximately 18% of them. The ten largest clones represent roughly a sixth of the sample.

Moderately to severely active disease, a Clinical Activity Score of at least 3, a NOSPECS grade of at least 4, and a duration under 3 months were present in ophthalmopathy patients. Patients with uncontrolled infections, other autoimmune diseases, pregnancy or lactation were excluded. Clinical symptoms, serum thyroxine and TRAb, thyroid ultrasound, and orbital computed tomography formed the basis for the diagnoses. PBMCs were separated from over 9 ml of fresh peripheral blood using Ficoll-Paque density gradient centrifugation. Total RNA was extracted using Trizol reagent, and RNA quality was assessed on an Agilent 2100 Bioanalyzer. The CDR3 goes from the cysteine to the phenylalanine over 13 residues. Only the CDR3 DNA is retained, 39 bases long and in frame from the first base. CDR1 and CDR2 are read off the germline V gene as SNHLY and FYNNEI. The junction carries 12 bases between V and J, which are trimmed by 6 bases and 4 bases respectively.

Concerning this clonotype: The target of this receptor is not known. This sequence may be a read error, since a much larger clone differs from it by one base.

What the work shows at the level of the full study, not this receptor alone: Most expanded thyroid clonotypes (frequency above 0.001) were also found in blood, which suggests that blood repertoires may mirror thyroid immune responses. Ophthalmopathy was separated from stable hyperthyroidism by a 13 V-J signature model, with about 88% sensitivity and roughly 81% specificity obtained in cross-validation and 80%/75% obtained in testing. In validation, progression to ophthalmopathy was predicted by the model with nearly 71% sensitivity and under 85% specificity, a median of 6.5 months before onset. No statistical method was used to fix the sample size in advance, and group allocation was not hidden from the investigators.

The V gene is TRBV2 and the J gene is TRBJ2-5; the D gene cannot be resolved reliably. This TCR derives from a middle-aged woman with Graves' ophthalmopathy. The sequencing input was blood. The DNA is as follows: TGTGCCAGCAGGGTGTCGCCGGGAGAGACCCAGTACTTC. Translated, it reads CASRVSPGETQYF.